Listed here are 4 T cell receptor beta chains from one sample, sequenced in a study of blood T cell repertoires in COVID-19. The protocol was immunoSEQ multiplex PCR, while the TCRdb copy is restricted to in-frame clones and leaves out a portion. Among about 380,000 clones listed, 81% were seen once. Sequencing was performed on peripheral blood. These receptors were collected from a human donor with acute or convalescent COVID-19. The donor label of this sample is uncertain.

This clone was counted a few times. This chain connects TRBV5-1 to TRBJ2-1; TRBD2 aligns across 10 bases. The CDR3 spans 14 residues. The J segment lost 8 bases and the V segment lost 1 base, leaving 3 bases of the junction unmatched. Germline V gene lookup returns CDR1 SGHRS and CDR2 YFSETQ. This CDR3 reads CASSLSLAGDEQFF. CDR3 DNA: TGCGCCAGCAGCTTGTCCCTAGCGGGGGATGAGCAGTTCTTC.

The chain has TRBV18 and TRBJ2-7, with a tentative D call TRBD1 (5 bases). The V and J ends lost 2 bases and 1 base respectively, with 6 bases between them. Germline lookup yields CDR1 KGHSH and CDR2 LQKENI. This CDR3 contains 13 residues. DNA for the CDR3: TGTGCCAGCTCACCAGACAGATCCTACGAGCAGTACTTC. Translating it yields CASSPDRSYEQYF.

The gene calls are TRBV7-9 and TRBJ2-3, with 9 bases that match TRBD1. Unmatched junction bases numbered 7, after V lost 2 bases and J lost 4 bases. The CDR3 runs 16 residues. Germline V gene data show CDR1 as SEHNR and CDR2 as FQNEAQ (reference sequence). Here the CDR3 reads CASSLLRGQGPDTQYF. The DNA of the CDR3 is TGTGCCAGCAGCTTATTAAGGGGACAGGGTCCAGATACGCAGTATTTT.

V is TRBV15 and J is TRBJ1-5; 7 nucleotides align to TRBD1. CDR1 is LNHNV, CDR2 YYDKDF, per germline (reference sequence). The ends lost 7 bases at V and 1 base at J; junction bases unmatched: 4. The CDR3 loop spans 14 amino acids. The CDR3 DNA is TGTGCCACCAACGAACAGGGGAGCAATCAGCCCCAGCATTTT. Protein sequence: CATNEQGSNQPQHF.